In its sample, the clone carrying this TCR beta chain was seen once. The antigen is not known. With 60 Vbeta and 13 Jbeta primers, the PCR was carried out. The data were produced by immunoSEQ multiplex PCR, yet TCRdb's version contains in-frame clones alone and is incomplete. The sample yields about 170,000 clones, around 76% seen once. This specimen comes from a study of cytomegalovirus exposure and HLA in healthy donors. Study outcomes and limitations: In a later analysis, a missense DCLRE1C variant was linked to TCR beta V- and J-gene trimming.

V shed 0 bases and J shed 6 bases, with 18 bases lying between them. The CDR3 is made up of 17 amino acids. Germline assignment: CDR1 SGDLS and CDR2 YYNGEE. Material: PBMCs. The clonotype was recovered from a female donor in good health and CMV-seronegative. The chain recombines TRBV9 with TRBJ2-2; D may be TRBD2 (5 bases). CDR3 residues: CASSVADFRRRAGELFF. CDR3 DNA: TGTGCCAGCAGCGTAGCGGACTTTCGACGAAGGGCCGGGGAGCTGTTTTTT.